This is a list of T cell receptor beta chains from one sample in a study of T-cell reconstitution after alpha-beta-depleted transplantation in children. TCRdb called the PCR reads again in MiXCR, with one record for every CDR3 protein. The data contain about 690,000 distinct CDR3 sequences, roughly 15% of them singletons. Sequencing used PBMCs from the stem cell graft donor, obtained from the stem cell graft. The receptors were sampled from a human donor who donated a stem cell graft to a child with acute myeloid leukemia. CDR3s include the opening cysteine and the closing phenylalanine or tryptophan. Fields, in order: clone size, V gene, D gene, J gene, CDR3 DNA, CDR3 protein. The D gene is left open where the match is weak. Clone size is given for some rows only: seen once, a few or many times, or a class if the clone is expanded.

clone size: many
V gene: TRBV6-1
D gene: TRBD1
J gene: TRBJ2-4
CDR3 DNA: TGTGCCAGCAAAAATACAGGGGGCGCATCCTCCAAAAACATTCAGTACTTC
CDR3 protein: CASKNTGGASSKNIQYF

clone size: many
V gene: TRBV20-1
D gene: .
J gene: TRBJ2-2
CDR3 DNA: TGCAGTGCTAGAGTGGGCAGGGTGAACGGGGAGCTGTTTTTT
CDR3 protein: CSARVGRVNGELFF

clone size: .
V gene: TRBV20-1
D gene: TRBD2
J gene: TRBJ2-5
CDR3 DNA: TGCAGTGCTAGCCCCCGGGGGGGACAAGAGACCCAGTACTTC
CDR3 protein: CSASPRGGQETQYF

clone size: many
V gene: TRBV27
D gene: .
J gene: TRBJ1-2
CDR3 DNA: TGTGCCAGCAGTTTAAAAGGAGAAGGTTATGGCTACACCTTC
CDR3 protein: CASSLKGEGYGYTF

clone size: few
V gene: TRBV12-3/TRBV12-4
D gene: .
J gene: TRBJ1-2
CDR3 DNA: TGTGCCAGCAGTTCCCCGGGACTCCCCTTTAACTATGGCTACACCTTC
CDR3 protein: CASSSPGLPFNYGYTF

clone size: few
V gene: TRBV3-1
D gene: TRBD1
J gene: TRBJ2-1
CDR3 DNA: TGTGCCAGCAGCCAACGGACAGGACGGAATGAGCAGTTCTTC
CDR3 protein: CASSQRTGRNEQFF

clone size: .
V gene: TRBV6-5
D gene: TRBD2
J gene: TRBJ2-3
CDR3 DNA: TGTGCCAGCAGTTACTCTATCCAGCGGGGGGGCGCAGATACGCAGTATTTT
CDR3 protein: CASSYSIQRGGADTQYF

clone size: many
V gene: TRBV5-1
D gene: .
J gene: TRBJ2-1
CDR3 DNA: TGCGCCAGCAGCCTACGGTCCATGAACAATGAGCAGTTCTTC
CDR3 protein: CASSLRSMNNEQFF

clone size: many
V gene: TRBV12-3/TRBV12-4
D gene: TRBD1
J gene: TRBJ1-5
CDR3 DNA: TGTGCCAGCAGGAGAACAGGGGGACAGCCCCAGCATTTT
CDR3 protein: CASRRTGGQPQHF

clone size: many
V gene: TRBV20-1
D gene: TRBD2
J gene: TRBJ2-3
CDR3 DNA: TGCAGTGCCTCGACTAGCGGGGGGGCATATACGCAGTATTTT
CDR3 protein: CSASTSGGAYTQYF

clone size: few
V gene: TRBV7-9
D gene: .
J gene: TRBJ2-5
CDR3 DNA: TGTGCCAGCAGCTTAGGCGGGGCCCAACAGTCCCAGTACTTC
CDR3 protein: CASSLGGAQQSQYF

clone size: .
V gene: TRBV5-6
D gene: TRBD2
J gene: TRBJ2-3
CDR3 DNA: TGTGCCAGCAGCCCCAGGTTGACTAGCGGGGGTATGGATACGCAGTATTTT
CDR3 protein: CASSPRLTSGGMDTQYF

clone size: many
V gene: TRBV7-3
D gene: TRBD2
J gene: TRBJ2-3
CDR3 DNA: TGTGCCAGCAGCTTAGGCGATAGCGGGGGGCCAGGAGATACGCAGTATTTT
CDR3 protein: CASSLGDSGGPGDTQYF

clone size: .
V gene: TRBV5-5
D gene: .
J gene: TRBJ2-1
CDR3 DNA: TGTGCCAGCAGCTTCGGGGAGAGCTCCTACAATGAGCAGTTCTTC
CDR3 protein: CASSFGESSYNEQFF

clone size: .
V gene: TRBV7-2
D gene: .
J gene: TRBJ1-2
CDR3 DNA: TGTGCCAGCAGCTCCCAGAGACGCGCTCATGGCTACACCTTC
CDR3 protein: CASSSQRRAHGYTF

clone size: many
V gene: TRBV29-1
D gene: .
J gene: TRBJ1-2
CDR3 DNA: TGCAGCGTTGAAGTACCTCTAGCTAACTATGGCTACACCTTC
CDR3 protein: CSVEVPLANYGYTF

clone size: few
V gene: TRBV7-2
D gene: .
J gene: TRBJ1-3
CDR3 DNA: TGTGCCAGCAGCTTACCGGGACGGCTTTCGGGAAACACCATATATTTT
CDR3 protein: CASSLPGRLSGNTIYF

clone size: .
V gene: TRBV7-2
D gene: .
J gene: TRBJ1-6
CDR3 DNA: TGTGCCAGCACTAAGGCCGTTGCCGAGGGCTCACCCCTCCACTTT
CDR3 protein: CASTKAVAEGSPLHF

clone size: many
V gene: TRBV20-1
D gene: .
J gene: TRBJ1-2
CDR3 DNA: TGCAGTGCTAGCCAAGCTGTTCGGGGAAACTATGGCTACACCTTC
CDR3 protein: CSASQAVRGNYGYTF

clone size: .
V gene: TRBV19
D gene: TRBD2
J gene: TRBJ2-4
CDR3 DNA: TGTGCCTCGGCCGGGGGGGTAAGAAACATTCAGTACTTC
CDR3 protein: CASAGGVRNIQYF

clone size: .
V gene: TRBV6-1
D gene: .
J gene: TRBJ1-1
CDR3 DNA: TGTGCCAGCAGTGAGAAGAGGGAATTAGAAGCTTTCTTT
CDR3 protein: CASSEKRELEAFF

clone size: .
V gene: TRBV7-8
D gene: TRBD2
J gene: TRBJ2-1
CDR3 DNA: TGTGCCAGCAGCGTTAGCGGGGGACTGTACAATGAGCAGTTCTTC
CDR3 protein: CASSVSGGLYNEQFF

clone size: many
V gene: TRBV20-1
D gene: TRBD1
J gene: TRBJ2-1
CDR3 DNA: TGCAGTGCTACACAGGGGACAAATGAGCAGTTCTTC
CDR3 protein: CSATQGTNEQFF

clone size: .
V gene: TRBV4-1
D gene: .
J gene: TRBJ1-1
CDR3 DNA: TGCGCCAGCAGCCAGCCGGGACGCATGAACACTGAAGCTTTCTTT
CDR3 protein: CASSQPGRMNTEAFF

clone size: few
V gene: TRBV7-2
D gene: .
J gene: TRBJ1-1
CDR3 DNA: TGTGCCAGCAGCCCACCCCCCGGGGGTTTCGCTGAAGCTTTCTTT
CDR3 protein: CASSPPPGGFAEAFF

clone size: few
V gene: TRBV20-1
D gene: .
J gene: TRBJ2-5
CDR3 DNA: TGCAGTGCTAGGCATGACAGCCGCCGAGGGGCCCAGTACTTC
CDR3 protein: CSARHDSRRGAQYF

clone size: few
V gene: TRBV4-3
D gene: .
J gene: TRBJ2-3
CDR3 DNA: TGCGCCAGCAGCCAAGAGAGATTAAGCACAGATACGCAGTATTTT
CDR3 protein: CASSQERLSTDTQYF

clone size: .
V gene: TRBV20-1
D gene: .
J gene: TRBJ2-5
CDR3 DNA: TGCAGTGCTAGAGAGAATAGAGGGGGGGATGAGACCCAGTACTTC
CDR3 protein: CSARENRGGDETQYF

clone size: many
V gene: TRBV13
D gene: TRBD1
J gene: TRBJ1-1
CDR3 DNA: TGTGCCAGCACTCAAGGGAGGGGGCGCATTACTGAAGCTTTCTTT
CDR3 protein: CASTQGRGRITEAFF

clone size: .
V gene: TRBV12-3/TRBV12-4
D gene: .
J gene: TRBJ1-1
CDR3 DNA: TGTGCCAGCAGTTTAGAAGTAGGGGTGAACACTGAAGCTTTCTTT
CDR3 protein: CASSLEVGVNTEAFF

clone size: .
V gene: TRBV7-9
D gene: .
J gene: TRBJ2-2
CDR3 DNA: TGTGCCAGCAGCTTAATGGGAAGGGTCACCGGGGAGCTGTTTTTT
CDR3 protein: CASSLMGRVTGELFF

clone size: few
V gene: TRBV7-2
D gene: TRBD1
J gene: TRBJ2-3
CDR3 DNA: TGTGCCAGCAAGGGACAGGGATCAGATACGCAGTATTTT
CDR3 protein: CASKGQGSDTQYF

clone size: many
V gene: TRBV5-6
D gene: TRBD2
J gene: TRBJ2-4
CDR3 DNA: TGTGCCAGCAGCTCCCCGGGAGGGATAAACATTCAGTACTTC
CDR3 protein: CASSSPGGINIQYF

clone size: few
V gene: TRBV6-5
D gene: .
J gene: TRBJ2-5
CDR3 DNA: TGTGCCAGCAGTTATCCCCGTGGGGGGAACCAAGAGACCCAGTACTTC
CDR3 protein: CASSYPRGGNQETQYF

clone size: many
V gene: TRBV20-1
D gene: .
J gene: TRBJ1-4
CDR3 DNA: TGCAGTGCTATTCAGGGGCGTTATAATGAAAAACTGTTTTTT
CDR3 protein: CSAIQGRYNEKLFF

clone size: .
V gene: TRBV7-2
D gene: .
J gene: TRBJ2-2
CDR3 DNA: TGTGCCAGCAGCTTAGCGTCTTACAGGGAGGACACCGGGGAGCTGTTTTTT
CDR3 protein: CASSLASYREDTGELFF

clone size: few
V gene: TRBV4-3
D gene: .
J gene: TRBJ2-3
CDR3 DNA: TGCGCCAGCAGCCAAGACGGAGACAATGATACGCAGTATTTT
CDR3 protein: CASSQDGDNDTQYF

clone size: once
V gene: TRBV27
D gene: .
J gene: TRBJ2-3
CDR3 DNA: TGTGCCAGCAGTTTATGGACTGACTCTAGCACAGATACGCAGTATTTT
CDR3 protein: CASSLWTDSSTDTQYF

clone size: many
V gene: TRBV15
D gene: TRBD1
J gene: TRBJ2-3
CDR3 DNA: TGTGCCACCAGCAGACGGACAGGGAGCACAGATACGCAGTATTTT
CDR3 protein: CATSRRTGSTDTQYF

clone size: once
V gene: TRBV6-4
D gene: TRBD1
J gene: TRBJ2-2
CDR3 DNA: TGTACCAGCAGTCCCGGGACAGGGGGCCCATCGAACACCGGGGAGCTGTTTTTT
CDR3 protein: CTSSPGTGGPSNTGELFF

clone size: .
V gene: TRBV12-3/TRBV12-4
D gene: .
J gene: TRBJ1-5
CDR3 DNA: TGTGCCAGCAGTCAGACGGTAGGCAATCAGCCCCAGCATTTT
CDR3 protein: CASSQTVGNQPQHF

clone size: .
V gene: TRBV6-5
D gene: .
J gene: TRBJ2-3
CDR3 DNA: TGTGCCAGCAGTTACTCGAGGGCCAGGGTCGATACGCAGTATTTT
CDR3 protein: CASSYSRARVDTQYF

clone size: many
V gene: TRBV10-2
D gene: .
J gene: TRBJ1-1
CDR3 DNA: TGCGCCAGCAGTGAGTCGTTGGGGGCGCGGTGGGCTGAAGCTTTCTTT
CDR3 protein: CASSESLGARWAEAFF

clone size: few
V gene: TRBV7-9
D gene: .
J gene: TRBJ2-3
CDR3 DNA: TGTGCCAGTGAACTCGGGGGGCCTTACACGCAGTATTTT
CDR3 protein: CASELGGPYTQYF

clone size: .
V gene: TRBV13
D gene: .
J gene: TRBJ1-2
CDR3 DNA: TGTGCCAGCAGCTTAGAGGGAGGGCAAGGCTACACCTTC
CDR3 protein: CASSLEGGQGYTF

clone size: .
V gene: TRBV6-1
D gene: .
J gene: TRBJ2-5
CDR3 DNA: TGTGCCAGCAGTGGACGGACGCAAGAGACCCAGTACTTC
CDR3 protein: CASSGRTQETQYF

clone size: few
V gene: TRBV12-3/TRBV12-4
D gene: TRBD1
J gene: TRBJ1-3
CDR3 DNA: TGTGCCAGCAGCCGACGACAGGGGATTGCGGGAAACACCATATATTTT
CDR3 protein: CASSRRQGIAGNTIYF

clone size: few
V gene: TRBV12-3/TRBV12-4
D gene: .
J gene: TRBJ1-5
CDR3 DNA: TGTGCCAGCAGTTTTATTGTGGCAGGGGACAATCAGCCCCAGCATTTT
CDR3 protein: CASSFIVAGDNQPQHF

clone size: .
V gene: TRBV11-1
D gene: .
J gene: TRBJ2-2
CDR3 DNA: TGTGCCAGCAGCCTTCTCCGGGACACCAACACCGGGGAGCTGTTTTTT
CDR3 protein: CASSLLRDTNTGELFF

clone size: many
V gene: TRBV29-1
D gene: .
J gene: TRBJ2-7
CDR3 DNA: TGCAGCGTACGAAAAAAAGACCGCTACGAGCAGTACTTC
CDR3 protein: CSVRKKDRYEQYF

clone size: .
V gene: TRBV6-2/TRBV6-3
D gene: .
J gene: TRBJ2-1
CDR3 DNA: TGTGCCAGCAGTTACTCTACATCCTACAATGAGCAGTTCTTC
CDR3 protein: CASSYSTSYNEQFF

clone size: few
V gene: TRBV7-2
D gene: TRBD2
J gene: TRBJ2-3
CDR3 DNA: TGTGCCAGCAGCTTAGTGAACCCTAGCGGGGGGACAGATACGCAGTATTTT
CDR3 protein: CASSLVNPSGGTDTQYF

clone size: .
V gene: TRBV5-1
D gene: TRBD1
J gene: TRBJ2-2
CDR3 DNA: TGCGCCAGCAGCTCGACAGGGGGCGACACCGGGGAGCTGTTTTTT
CDR3 protein: CASSSTGGDTGELFF

clone size: many
V gene: TRBV20-1
D gene: TRBD1
J gene: TRBJ1-1
CDR3 DNA: TGCAGTGCTAGGGCGCTCGGGACAGGATACACTGAAGCTTTCTTT
CDR3 protein: CSARALGTGYTEAFF

clone size: .
V gene: TRBV12-3/TRBV12-4
D gene: .
J gene: TRBJ2-3
CDR3 DNA: TGTGCCAGCAGTTTATCCCGAGGGGGGGGACCAGATACGCAGTATTTT
CDR3 protein: CASSLSRGGGPDTQYF

clone size: .
V gene: TRBV5-1
D gene: .
J gene: TRBJ2-2
CDR3 DNA: TGCGCCAGCAGCTTAACTACCCCTGACACCGGGGAGCTGTTTTTT
CDR3 protein: CASSLTTPDTGELFF

clone size: many
V gene: TRBV7-2
D gene: .
J gene: TRBJ1-5
CDR3 DNA: TGTGCCAGCAGCTTAGATGGGGGCAGAAATCAGCCCCAGCATTTT
CDR3 protein: CASSLDGGRNQPQHF

clone size: .
V gene: TRBV5-4
D gene: .
J gene: TRBJ2-5
CDR3 DNA: TGTGCCAGCAGCTTGCCTAGGGCTACCCAAGAGACCCAGTACTTC
CDR3 protein: CASSLPRATQETQYF